The T cell receptor beta chain described here comes from a study of OX40 agonist ivuxolimab in advanced cancers. In the case of this clone: Its cognate antigen is unknown.

The germline V gene has CDR1 MDHEN and CDR2 SYDVKM. Trimming at V came to 7 bases and at J to 6 bases, leaving 5 bases not matched to a gene. The CDR3 runs 13 residues. TCRdb's copy holds only in-frame clones and misses some; the assay was immunoSEQ multiplex PCR. The sample has 75,000 to 100,000 clones; about 91% are singletons. Patients were excluded for autoimmune disease history or systemic immunosuppression. Findings and caveats of the study: Expanded peripheral T-cell antigen specificity went undetermined.

This TCR was sampled from an adult with an advanced solid tumor such as melanoma, head and neck, liver or kidney cancer. Here the sequenced sample was CD4+ or CD8+ T cells sorted from blood, taken in a trial of the OX40 agonist ivuxolimab. The chain has TRBV28 and TRBJ2-1, with 8 bases fitting TRBD2. This CDR3 reads CASTPGGRNEQFF. The CDR3 coding sequence is TGTGCCAGCACCCCGGGAGGGCGCAATGAGCAGTTCTTC.